The rows below give T cell receptor beta chains drawn from one sample of a study of graft-versus-host responses after intestinal transplantation. These TCRs' antigens remain unknown. Only in-frame clones appear in the TCRdb table, and some are missing; sequencing was by immunoSEQ multiplex PCR. This table holds tens of thousands of clones, over 80% found once. The material sequenced was unstimulated CD8+ T cells sorted from spleen or lymph node cells, taken before intestinal transplant. Receptor source: a human donor who received an intestinal transplant. The CDR3 runs from the conserved cysteine through the conserved F or W. A D gene is named only where the DNA matches it firmly. Only part of the rows carry a size: once, few, many, or a class if the clone is expanded.

d_call	v_call	j_call	clone_size	cdr3_aa	cdr3_nt
TRBD1	TRBV4-1	TRBJ1-1	.	CASSQYAGQGANTEAFF	TGCGCCAGCAGCCAATATGCGGGACAGGGGGCGAATACTGAAGCTTTCTTT
TRBD1	TRBV9	TRBJ1-2	.	CASSKGQMGPRGYTF	TGTGCCAGCAGCAAGGGACAGATGGGGCCCCGGGGCTACACCTTC
.	TRBV7-2	TRBJ2-1	.	CASSLGNNEQFF	TGTGCCAGCAGCTTAGGTAACAATGAGCAGTTCTTC
TRBD1	TRBV7-9	TRBJ1-1	.	CASSFLGQGSTEAFF	TGTGCCAGCAGCTTCTTGGGACAGGGAAGCACTGAAGCTTTCTTT
TRBD1	TRBV25-1	TRBJ1-5	.	CASSESTGTDGNQPQHF	TGTGCCAGCAGTGAATCTACCGGGACAGACGGCAATCAGCCCCAGCATTTT
TRBD2	TRBV7-7	TRBJ2-7	.	CASSLASGSSYEQYF	TGTGCCAGCAGCTTAGCTAGCGGGAGCTCCTACGAGCAGTACTTC
.	TRBV5-6	TRBJ2-1	.	CASSSGEFPEDLYNEQFF	TGTGCCAGCAGCTCGGGGGAGTTCCCGGAAGATCTATACAATGAGCAGTTCTTC
.	TRBV4-2	TRBJ2-3	.	CASSQDRGTDTQYF	TGTGCCAGCAGCCAAGATAGAGGCACAGATACGCAGTATTTT
.	TRBV29-1	TRBJ1-1	.	CSVASYLEAFF	TGCAGCGTTGCTTCTTATCTTGAAGCTTTCTTT
.	TRBV5-1	TRBJ2-7	once	CASSSWESIDEQYF	TGCGCCAGCAGTTCGTGGGAGTCTATCGACGAGCAGTACTTC
.	TRBV21-1	TRBJ2-5	.	CARLRQSGGQETQYF	TGTGCCCGACTAAGACAAAGCGGGGGACAAGAGACCCAGTACTTC
.	TRBV4-2	TRBJ1-2	.	CASRPIGGSGYGYTF	TGTGCCAGCCGACCAATAGGGGGTTCGGGCTATGGCTACACCTTC
.	TRBV7-8	TRBJ2-7	.	CASSLYGREVNEQYF	TGTGCCAGCAGCTTATACGGCAGGGAAGTCAACGAGCAGTACTTC
TRBD2	TRBV5-1	TRBJ2-4	once	CASSLDSGGLAKNIQYF	TGCGCCAGCAGCTTGGATAGCGGGGGGTTAGCCAAAAACATTCAGTACTTC
.	TRBV11-2	TRBJ2-7	once	CASSLFLVGGRSYEQYF	TGTGCCAGCAGCTTATTTCTCGTCGGTGGGAGGTCGTACGAGCAGTACTTC
.	TRBV5-5	TRBJ2-7	once	CASSLSRGPYEQYF	TGTGCCAGCAGCTTGAGCAGGGGACCCTACGAGCAGTACTTC
TRBD1	TRBV19	TRBJ2-7	.	CASSTGTGGYEQYF	TGTGCCAGTAGCACAGGGACAGGCGGTTACGAGCAGTACTTC
.	TRBV6-5	TRBJ2-7	.	CASSARESYEQYF	TGTGCCAGCAGCGCCCGGGAGAGCTACGAGCAGTACTTC
.	TRBV27	TRBJ2-7	.	CAAGGPYEQYF	TGTGCCGCAGGGGGGCCCTACGAGCAGTACTTC
.	TRBV6-5	TRBJ1-2	.	CASSYSPGSNYGYTF	TGTGCCAGCAGTTACTCGCCAGGGTCAAACTATGGCTACACCTTC
TRBD2	TRBV11-3	TRBJ2-1	.	CASSLGLAGNEQFF	TGTGCCAGCAGCTTGGGACTAGCGGGGAATGAGCAGTTCTTC
TRBD1	TRBV27	TRBJ1-5	.	CASSLNGAGGFNQPQHF	TGTGCCAGCAGTTTAAACGGGGCAGGGGGCTTCAATCAGCCCCAGCATTTT
TRBD1	TRBV6-1	TRBJ2-1	once	CASSTPDRGNNEQFF	TGTGCCAGCAGTACCCCGGACAGGGGCAACAATGAGCAGTTCTTC
.	TRBV13	TRBJ2-7	.	CASSLVVSYEQYF	TGTGCCAGCAGCTTAGTGGTCAGCTACGAGCAGTACTTC
TRBD2	TRBV5-6	TRBJ2-1	.	CASSSKREIEGEQFF	TGTGCCAGCAGCTCGAAGCGGGAGATCGAAGGTGAGCAGTTCTTC
.	TRBV7-9	TRBJ1-5	.	CASSGGYSNQPQHF	TGTGCCAGCTCCGGAGGATATAGCAATCAGCCCCAGCATTTT
TRBD2	TRBV7-2	TRBJ2-3	.	CASSLTRDYFTDTQYF	TGTGCCAGCAGCTTAACTCGGGACTACTTCACAGATACGCAGTATTTT
.	TRBV5-6	TRBJ1-1	few	CASSSGGTEAFF	TGTGCCAGCAGCTCGGGGGGGACTGAAGCTTTCTTT
TRBD2	TRBV7-9	TRBJ2-1	.	CASSLTARTSYNEQFF	TGTGCCAGCAGCTTAACAGCAAGGACTAGCTACAATGAGCAGTTCTTC
.	TRBV19	TRBJ1-1	few	CASSMGSPNTEAFF	TGTGCCAGTAGTATGGGCAGCCCGAACACTGAAGCTTTCTTT
.	TRBV5-6	TRBJ2-5	.	CASSLASGFGETQYF	TGTGCCAGCAGCTTGGCGTCAGGGTTTGGGGAGACCCAGTACTTC
.	TRBV9	TRBJ2-7	.	CASSAGTREQYF	TGTGCCAGCAGCGCAGGGACTCGCGAGCAGTACTTC
.	TRBV13	TRBJ2-6	.	CASSSVQGANVLTF	TGTGCCAGCAGCTCAGTCCAGGGGGCCAACGTCCTGACTTTC
TRBD1	TRBV4-1	TRBJ1-5	.	CASSQGDRGGNQPQHF	TGCGCCAGCAGCCAAGGGGACAGGGGCGGCAATCAGCCCCAGCATTTT
.	TRBV6-4	TRBJ2-2	.	CASSDGQTGELFF	TGTGCCAGCAGTGACGGGCAGACCGGGGAGCTGTTTTTT
TRBD2	TRBV9	TRBJ2-3	once	CASSVDGGGVNTQYF	TGTGCCAGCAGCGTAGATGGCGGGGGGGTGAATACGCAGTATTTT
.	TRBV19	TRBJ1-2	.	CASSILGANGYTF	TGTGCCAGTAGTATCCTAGGGGCGAATGGCTACACCTTC
TRBD2	TRBV7-9	TRBJ2-1	.	CASSGAAREGYNEQFF	TGTGCCAGCAGCGGGGCCGCGCGGGAGGGCTACAATGAGCAGTTCTTC
.	TRBV19	TRBJ1-1	.	CASSAAVQNTEAFF	TGTGCCAGTAGTGCGGCCGTTCAGAACACTGAAGCTTTCTTT
.	TRBV2	TRBJ1-5	.	CASSSTLQELADQPQHF	TGTGCCAGCAGCTCAACCTTACAGGAACTTGCGGATCAGCCCCAGCATTTT
.	TRBV12-5	TRBJ1-1	.	CASGQDSPMNTEAFF	TGTGCTAGTGGCCAGGACAGTCCCATGAACACTGAAGCTTTCTTT
.	TRBV19	TRBJ1-1	.	CASSIGGPNTEAFF	TGTGCCAGTAGTATTGGGGGCCCGAACACTGAAGCTTTCTTT
.	TRBV25-1	TRBJ1-4	.	CASEQGGDEKLFF	TGTGCCAGCGAGCAGGGAGGGGATGAAAAACTGTTTTTT
TRBD1	TRBV4-1	TRBJ1-3	.	CASRESTGGSGNTIYF	TGCGCCAGCAGAGAATCTACAGGGGGGTCTGGAAACACCATATATTTT
.	TRBV18	TRBJ1-2	.	CASSPPQDYGYTF	TGTGCCAGCTCACCACCGCAGGACTATGGCTACACCTTC
.	TRBV7-9	TRBJ2-7	.	CASSNNYEQYF	TGTGCCAGCAGCAACAACTACGAGCAGTACTTC
.	TRBV28	TRBJ2-1	.	CASSFRTDLYNEQFF	TGTGCCAGCAGTTTCAGGACAGACCTCTACAATGAGCAGTTCTTC
TRBD2	TRBV5-5	TRBJ2-7	.	CASSLKPGLGAGEQYF	TGTGCCAGCAGCTTGAAGCCGGGACTAGGGGCAGGCGAGCAGTACTTC